This T cell receptor beta chain was retrieved from a study of spatial heterogeneity in lung cancer. Described time point: blood at routine non-recurrence follow-up after resection. Frozen PBMC, nontumor lung or tumor provided whole RNA, which was sequenced unsorted. The CDR3 sequence is 13 residues long. V gave up 4 bases and J gave up 5 bases, with 9 bases separating them. Per germline, CDR1 SGHTA and CDR2 FQGNSA. Each CDR3 protein is one row after TCRdb ran MiXCR on the 5' RACE reads. Among over 70,000 distinct CDR3 sequences listed, approximately 9% were seen once. The receptor's source is a female donor with early-stage non-small cell lung cancer. This sequence joins TRBV7-2 and TRBJ2-1; D is ambiguous. The source was PBMCs, collected at follow-up. CDR3 residues: CASSSDYNNEQFF. DNA for the CDR3: TGTGCCAGCAGCTCTGATTATAACAATGAGCAGTTCTTC.